The 29 T cell receptor beta chains below were found in one sample sequenced in a study of blood T cell repertoires in COVID-19. Assay: immunoSEQ multiplex PCR; the TCRdb copy retains only in-frame clones and omits some. The table lists about 140,000 clones, approximately 88% of them singletons. Sequenced input: PBMCs or T cells enriched from blood (not recorded which). The receptors were sampled from a man aged 65 to 79 who had been exposed to COVID-19.

V and J are TRBV19 and TRBJ2-1; 10 bases are shared with TRBD1. Per the germline V gene, CDR1 is LNHDA and CDR2 is SQIVND (reference sequence). This CDR3 is 19 amino acids long. J gave up 4 bases and V 1 base, and 13 bases lay outside the gene matches. The chain's CDR3 is CASSIGLTGGFAPYNEQFF. In DNA, the CDR3 is TGTGCCAGTAGTATAGGCTTGACAGGGGGCTTTGCTCCTTACAATGAGCAGTTCTTC. Based on the CDR3 plus reference TRBV19 and TRBJ2-1, the full variable domain is DGGITQSPKYLFRKEGQNVTLSCEQNLNHDAMYWYRQDPGQGLRLIYYSQIVNDFQKGDIAEGYSVSREKKESFPLTVTSAQKNPTAFYLCASSIGLTGGFAPYNEQFFGPGTRLTVL.

This chain connects TRBV5-6 to TRBJ2-7; 10 bases map to TRBD2. CDR1 and CDR2 (germline): SGHDT, YYEEEE. The junction had 8 bases not matched to a gene; V was cut back by 3 bases and J by 2 bases. CDR3 length: 16 residues. The CDR3 loop is CASSWGLAGGPYEQYF. Written as DNA, the CDR3 is TGTGCCAGCAGCTGGGGATTAGCGGGGGGTCCCTACGAGCAGTACTTC.

The J gene is TRBJ1-5, the V gene TRBV5-5; D is unresolved. The V gene's germline CDR1 is SGHKS and CDR2 YYEKEE (reference sequence). The CDR3 has 14 residues. Between the trimmed V and J ends, which lost 0 bases and 6 bases, there was a span of 10 bases. The CDR3 spells CASSLDGRTQPQHF. CDR3 coding DNA: TGTGCCAGCAGCTTGGATGGGAGGACTCAGCCCCAGCATTTT.

This clone has more than one count but fewer than ten. The V gene is TRBV7-2, the J gene TRBJ2-2, with 8 nucleotides matching TRBD1. This CDR3 is 16 amino acids long. Germline trimming cut 4 bases from V and 1 base from J; bases unmatched to any gene: 5. Germline V gives CDR1 SGHTA, CDR2 FQGNSA. The CDR3 DNA reads as TGTGCCAGCAGCTATTACAGGGGGAGGAACACCGGGGAGCTGTTTTTT. Residues: CASSYYRGRNTGELFF.

This clone occurred a few times. The V and J genes are TRBV7-2 and TRBJ2-5; TRBD2 is a possible D gene (6 bases). There are 16 residues in the CDR3. Germline V gives CDR1 SGHTA, CDR2 FQGNSA. V lost 1 base, J lost 2 bases, and 14 bases lay in between. The CDR3 reads CASSLGVAGPQETQYF. The CDR3 DNA sequence: TGTGCCAGCAGCTTAGGTGTGGCGGGGCCGCAAGAGACCCAGTACTTC. The variable domain in full, completed from reference TRBV7-2 and TRBJ2-5, reads GAGVSQSPSNKVTEKGKDVELRCDPISGHTALYWYRQSLGQGLEFLIYFQGNSAPDKSGLPSDRFSAERTGGSVSTLTIQRTQQEDSAVYLCASSLGVAGPQETQYFGPGTRLLVL.

In DNA, the CDR3 is TGTGCCAGCAGAACGGCAGGATCATACATGACGACCCTCCACTTT. It translates to CASRTAGSYMTTLHF. The V call is TRBV5-8, the J call TRBJ1-6; D is undetermined. V shed 5 bases and J shed 14 bases, with 23 bases lying between them. CDR3 length: 15 amino acids. Germline V gene data show CDR1 as SGHTS and CDR2 as YDEGEE.

The rearrangement uses TRBV14 and TRBJ1-6, with D perhaps TRBD1 (6 bases). The V gene lost 5 bases and the J gene lost 5 bases, with 10 bases spanning the gap. Germline CDR1 and CDR2: SGHDN and FVKESK. This CDR3 has 14 residues. CDR3 amino acids: CASSGYRDNSPLHF. Written as DNA, the CDR3 is TGTGCCAGCAGCGGCTACAGGGATAATTCACCCCTCCACTTT.

This chain connects TRBV4-1 to TRBJ2-5; D gene ambiguous. The germline V gene encodes CDR1 MGHRA and CDR2 YSYEKL. This CDR3 contains 13 residues. The germline V and J ends were trimmed by 2 bases and 5 bases, with 9 bases remaining between them. This chain's CDR3 is CASSQSGLETQYF. The CDR3 bases are TGCGCCAGCAGCCAATCCGGTCTCGAGACCCAGTACTTC.

The rearrangement joins TRBV11-2 to TRBJ1-3; a possible D gene is TRBD1 (5 bases). Trimming pared 5 bases from V and 4 bases from J, leaving 21 bases between. Germline CDR1 reads SGHAT; CDR2 reads FQNNGV. This CDR3 comprises 17 residues. The CDR3 loop reads CASSRLSGIEGGNTIYF. The CDR3 DNA reads TGTGCCAGCAGCAGATTATCAGGGATCGAAGGCGGAAACACCATATATTTT.

The V and J genes are TRBV7-8 and TRBJ1-2; 9 bases align to TRBD1. The CDR3 has 14 amino acids. The V and J ends lost 5 bases and 6 bases, in that order; junction bases with no gene match: 7. Germline-derived CDR1 and CDR2 are SGHVS and FQNEAQ. In DNA form, the CDR3 reads TGTGCCAGCAGCCCGGGGGGACAGGGAGATGGCTACACCTTC. Residues: CASSPGGQGDGYTF. Variable domain in full (rest from reference TRBV7-8 and TRBJ1-2): GAGVSQSPRYKVAKRGQDVALRCDPISGHVSLFWYQQALGQGPEFLTYFQNEAQLDKSGLPSDRFFAERPEGSVSTLKIQRTQQEDSAVYLCASSPGGQGDGYTFGSGTRLTVV.

The chain combines TRBV7-2 with TRBJ2-1, with 7 bases identical to TRBD2. The CDR3 covers 14 residues. V lost 6 bases, J lost 0 bases, and 2 bases stayed unmatched. CDR1 and CDR2 (germline): SGHTA, FQGNSA. The CDR3 bases are TGTGCCAGCAGAGGCGGGGGCTCCTACAATGAGCAGTTCTTC. Residues: CASRGGGSYNEQFF.

The chain employs TRBV28 and TRBJ2-3; a possible D gene is TRBD1 (5 bases). Between the trimmed V and J ends, which lost 6 bases and 2 bases, there was a span of 24 bases. CDR1 and CDR2 from the germline V gene are MDHEN and SYDVKM. The CDR3 consists of 18 residues. The CDR3: CASSPNRATAKFTDTQYF. The CDR3 coding sequence is TGTGCCAGCAGCCCGAACCGGGCGACAGCCAAGTTCACAGATACGCAGTATTTT. Variable domain in full (rest from reference TRBV28 and TRBJ2-3): DVKVTQSSRYLVKRTGEKVFLECVQDMDHENMFWYRQDPGLGLRLIYFSYDVKMKEKGDIPEGYSVSREKKERFSLILESASTNQTSMYLCASSPNRATAKFTDTQYFGPGTRLTVL.

The V and J genes are TRBV29-1 and TRBJ2-1; TRBD1 aligns across 8 bases. The CDR3 consists of 14 residues. The V gene end was trimmed by 4 bases and the J gene end by 1 base; junction bases not matched to a gene: 3. Germline V gives CDR1 SQVTM, CDR2 ANQGSEA. The CDR3 reads CSVVRGLSYNEQFF. In DNA form, the CDR3 reads TGCAGCGTTGTCAGGGGGCTTTCCTACAATGAGCAGTTCTTC.

The chain couples TRBV7-2 to TRBJ1-2, with D perhaps matching TRBD1 (6 bases). This CDR3 has 16 residues. Between the trimmed V and J ends, which lost 3 bases and 4 bases, there was a span of 18 bases. Germline V gene sequence: CDR1 SGHTA, CDR2 FQGNSA. The CDR3 DNA is TGTGCCAGCAGCTTTGGACACCGACAGGACCTCTATGGCTACACCTTC. Its translation is CASSFGHRQDLYGYTF.

V is TRBV18 and J is TRBJ1-1; D might be TRBD1 (5 bases). The length of the CDR3 is 11 residues. Germline-derived CDR1 and CDR2 are KGHSH and LQKENI. Trimming shortened V by 6 bases and J by 5 bases, and 7 bases separated the two germline ends. CDR3 bases: TGTGCCAGCTCGGGGCCGACTGAAGCTTTCTTT. Residues: CASSGPTEAFF.

The gene calls are TRBV3-1 (or the pseudogene TRBV3-2) and TRBJ2-5; D is uncertain. CDR1 and CDR2 (germline): LGHDT, YNNKEL (reference sequence). Trimming shortened V by 3 bases and J by 2 bases, and 10 bases separated the two germline ends. The CDR3 spans 14 residues. The DNA for the CDR3 is TGTGCCAGCAGCCATAGAAGAGATCAAGAGACCCAGTACTTC. Translation gives CASSHRRDQETQYF.

The rearrangement uses TRBV6-2 or TRBV6-3 and TRBJ2-2, with 9 bases aligning to TRBD2. Trimming took 2 bases from V and 6 from J; bases not matched to a gene: 16. CDR1 and CDR2 (germline): MNHEY, SVGEGT. The CDR3 runs 19 residues. The CDR3 loop is CASSYTLGGRALNAGELFF. The CDR3 bases are TGTGCCAGCAGTTACACTTTGGGCGGGAGGGCCCTCAATGCCGGGGAGCTGTTTTTT.

The chain combines TRBV2 with TRBJ1-4; D unclear. This CDR3 contains 14 residues. Germline V CDR1 and CDR2: SNHLY, FYNNEI. The V end was cut by 6 bases, the J end by 0 bases, with 8 bases between. The CDR3 reads CASRRSATNEKLFF. The DNA of the CDR3 is TGTGCCAGCAGGAGGTCTGCAACTAATGAAAAACTGTTTTTT.

The chain combines TRBV6-4 with TRBJ2-7; no clear D. Trimming took off 0 bases at V and 5 bases at J, with 23 bases between the two ends. Germline loops: CDR1 MRHNA, CDR2 SNTAGT. The CDR3 sequence is 18 residues long. CDR3 amino acids: CASSDSIIWVTASNEQYF. The CDR3 nucleotides read TGTGCCAGCAGTGACTCGATTATTTGGGTCACAGCCAGTAACGAGCAGTACTTC.

J is TRBJ1-5 and V is TRBV19, with D uncertain. Germline CDR1 LNHDA, CDR2 SQIVND (reference sequence). This CDR3 comprises 15 residues. V gave up 6 bases and J gave up 6 bases, with 18 bases separating them. CDR3 bases: TGTGCCAGTAGCCCTTCGGCGGGGTTGGCTCAGCCCCAGCATTTT. Its protein product is CASSPSAGLAQPQHF.

This clone was found many times. CDR3: CASNPGGGFWTGELFF. CDR3 bases: TGTGCCAGCAACCCTGGGGGAGGGTTTTGGACCGGGGAGCTGTTTTTT. The V and J genes are TRBV28 and TRBJ2-2; TRBD2 aligns across 7 bases. V lost 7 bases and J lost 5; bases outside the gene matches: 13. The CDR3 extends over 16 amino acids. CDR1 is MDHEN and CDR2 is SYDVKM in the germline V gene.

This chain uses TRBV19 with TRBJ2-3, with D perhaps TRBD1 (6 bases). The V end lost 4 bases, the J end lost 0 bases, and 14 bases lay between the germline ends. The CDR3 has 16 amino acids. The germline V gene encodes CDR1 LNHDA and CDR2 SQIVND (reference sequence). The CDR3, as DNA: TGTGCCAGTAGTAACAGGGCCCCCTGGAGCACAGATACGCAGTATTTT. It encodes CASSNRAPWSTDTQYF.

This clone occurred once. V is TRBV28 and J is TRBJ2-3; D may be TRBD1 (6 bases). V lost 1 base to trimming and J lost 7 bases, with 15 bases between them. Germline V lookup: CDR1 MDHEN, CDR2 SYDVKM. There are 15 residues in the CDR3. DNA for the CDR3: TGTGCCAGCAGTTTATCCCAGGGGCGTACACATACGCAGTATTTT. This codes for CASSLSQGRTHTQYF. Full variable domain (rest looked up from reference TRBV28 and TRBJ2-3): DVKVTQSSRYLVKRTGEKVFLECVQDMDHENMFWYRQDPGLGLRLIYFSYDVKMKEKGDIPEGYSVSREKKERFSLILESASTNQTSMYLCASSLSQGRTHTQYFGPGTRLTVL.

J is TRBJ2-3 and V is TRBV2; possibly TRBD2 for D (6 bases). V lost 6 bases and J 1 base, leaving 17 bases between the germline ends. This CDR3 comprises 16 residues. CDR1 is SNHLY and CDR2 is FYNNEI in the germline V gene. CDR3 nucleotides: TGTGCCAGCAGCGAATCGGCGGCTAGCGGCACAGATACGCAGTATTTT. Residues: CASSESAASGTDTQYF.

The chain uses TRBV28 and TRBJ2-2; 8 nucleotides align to TRBD2. Germline V CDR1 and CDR2: MDHEN, SYDVKM. V trimming: 4 bases; J trimming: 5 bases; junction bases outside the gene matches: 15. The CDR3 spans 18 residues. The CDR3 sequence: CASSSSRAGAGFTGELFF. The CDR3 DNA reads as TGTGCCAGCAGTTCTAGTCGAGCGGGGGCCGGGTTTACCGGGGAGCTGTTTTTT.

The gene calls are TRBV5-5 and TRBJ2-1, with 8 bases matching TRBD2. J was trimmed by 2 bases and V by 3 bases; bases with no gene match: 4. Germline CDR1 reads SGHKS; CDR2 reads YYEKEE (reference sequence). The CDR3 has 15 residues. CDR3 residues: CASSSGLGTYNEQFF. Written as DNA, the CDR3 is TGTGCCAGCAGCTCGGGACTAGGGACCTACAATGAGCAGTTCTTC.

The chain is built from TRBV6-5 and TRBJ1-3, with D tentatively TRBD1 (6 bases). Germline CDR1 reads MNHEY; CDR2 reads SVGAGI. This CDR3 has 12 residues. The CDR3 spells CGTAYSGNTIYF. Written as DNA, the CDR3 is TGTGGGACAGCCTACTCTGGAAACACCATATATTTT.

The chain has TRBV29-1 and TRBJ1-2, with 10 bases fitting TRBD1. The germline V gene has CDR1 SQVTM and CDR2 ANQGSEA. V was pared by 6 bases and J by 5 bases, with 6 bases of the junction left unmatched. The CDR3 contains 13 residues. The CDR3 DNA follows: TGCAGCGTGAGGGGGACAGGGGCATATGGCTACACCTTC. Residues: CSVRGTGAYGYTF.

The chain employs TRBV7-9 and TRBJ1-5, with D uncertain. The V gene lost 1 base and the J gene lost 7 bases, with 8 bases spanning the gap. Germline V CDR1 and CDR2: SEHNR, FQNEAQ (reference sequence). The length of the CDR3 is 13 residues. CDR3 sequence: CASSLGQAQPQHF. The CDR3 bases are TGTGCCAGCAGCTTAGGCCAGGCCCAGCCCCAGCATTTT.